This T cell receptor beta chain was observed in a study of blood T cell repertoires in COVID-19. About the research overall: Samples representing acute and convalescent COVID-19 were sourced from the United States, Italy and Spain. T cells, B-cell-depleted T cells, or PBMCs supplied cDNA or gDNA.

This clone has more than one count but fewer than ten. Germline-derived CDR1 and CDR2 are MGHRA and YSYEKL. V shed 8 bases and J shed 6 bases, with 17 bases lying between them. This CDR3 spans 14 amino acids. In the original analysis: Nucleated cell number was recorded as an estimate derived from reference gene primer amplification. Assay used: immunoSEQ multiplex PCR; TCRdb lists only in-frame clones, some missing. V and J calls and clone size come straight from that table; D and trimming were deduced from the DNA. Of about 46,000 clones listed, around nine tenths were seen once; the top ten hold about 13%.

Sequenced material: peripheral blood. The chain has TRBV4-1 and TRBJ2-1; TRBD2 might be the D (5 bases). The sequence derives from a human donor with active COVID-19. The donor label of this sample is uncertain. The CDR3 coding sequence is TGCGCCAGCGGGGAGAGGGCATCTCGCAATGAGCAGTTCTTC. Residues: CASGERASRNEQFF.